One TCR beta chain is described in this entry. TCRdb passed the PCR reads through MiXCR, listing each CDR3 protein once. The profile shows around 20,000 distinct CDR3 sequences, 35% to 45% of them singletons. The sample comes from a study of immune characterization of retroperitoneal liposarcoma. Unmatched junction bases numbered 12, after V lost 8 bases and J lost 11 bases. The CDR3 covers 14 residues. Germline CDR1 is MNHNS and CDR2 is SASEGT. The source is a male donor with retroperitoneal liposarcoma. Sequencing was performed on blood. The V gene is TRBV6-1, the J gene TRBJ2-5; the match to TRBD2 covers 12 bases. The CDR3 nucleotides read TGTGCCAGCCAGACTAGCGGGAGTTTGTATGAGCAGTACTTC. This translates into CASQTSGSLYEQYF.